Listed below are T cell receptor beta chains from one sample, sequenced in a study of PD-1 blockade in classical Hodgkin lymphoma. Method: immunoSEQ multiplex PCR; TCRdb's copy keeps in-frame clones and lacks some. The sample holds roughly 56,000 clones; about 90% are singletons and the top ten take over 7.5%. Sequenced here: peripheral blood mononuclear cells (PBMCs), sampled before the fourth cycle of nivolumab. All receptors derive from a human donor with classical Hodgkin lymphoma. CDR3s include the opening cysteine and the closing phenylalanine or tryptophan. D genes are given only for firm matches. Part of the rows lack a size; the others show once, few, many or a class for expanded clones.

d_call,clone_size,v_call,j_call,cdr3_nt,cdr3_aa
.,.,TRBV19,TRBJ2-3,TGTGCCAGTAGTATAGATCCCGGTGGGCAAGCAGATACGCAGTATTTT,CASSIDPGGQADTQYF
.,.,TRBV28,TRBJ2-7,TGTGCCAGCAGTTTTGGGGGGCTTAGGCTCGAGCAGTACTTC,CASSFGGLRLEQYF
.,.,TRBV18,TRBJ1-4,TGTGCCAGCTCACCCCGGAGACCAACAGAACTGTTTTTT,CASSPRRPTELFF
TRBD2,.,TRBV28,TRBJ2-3,TGTGCCAGCAGACTAGCGGGGGGTTCCACAGATACGCAGTATTTT,CASRLAGGSTDTQYF
TRBD1,.,TRBV28,TRBJ2-7,TGTGCCAGCGGTGTACAGGGGAGCTCCTACGAGCAGTACTTC,CASGVQGSSYEQYF
.,.,TRBV1,TRBJ2-7,TGCACCAGCAGTACTTCCAGGGGGCGGCTCGAGCAGTACTTC,CTSSTSRGRLEQYF
TRBD1,.,TRBV2,TRBJ1-6,TGTGCCAGCAGTGGCTTCGACAGGGAGTTGCCCTATAATTCACCCCTCCACTTT,CASSGFDRELPYNSPLHF
.,.,TRBV7-9,TRBJ2-5,TGTGCCAGCAGCCCAAAGCGGAGTGAACAAGAGACCCAGTACTTC,CASSPKRSEQETQYF
.,once,TRBV5-6,TRBJ1-6,TGTGCCACCTCTGGGGGCGGAAGTGGGTCACCCCTCCACTTT,CATSGGGSGSPLHF
.,.,TRBV21-1,TRBJ1-4,TGTGCCAGCACTGGGTGTAATGAAAAACTGTTTTTT,CASTGCNEKLFF
.,.,TRBV2,TRBJ1-5,TGTGCCAGCAGTGAAAACGTGCAGCCCCAGCATTTT,CASSENVQPQHF
TRBD1,.,TRBV2,TRBJ1-1,TGTGCCAGCCGATGGGACAGGAACGACCTGAACACTGAAGCTTTCTTT,CASRWDRNDLNTEAFF
.,.,TRBV5-1,TRBJ1-2,TGCGCCAGCAGCTTGGCGACACAGAACTATGGCTACACCTTC,CASSLATQNYGYTF
.,.,TRBV19,TRBJ2-2,TGTGCCAGTAGTATAGGAACGGTGAACACCGGGGAGCTGTTTTTT,CASSIGTVNTGELFF
.,.,TRBV6-6,TRBJ2-5,TGTGCCAGCAGCCAGACTGTCCAAGAGACCCAGTACTTC,CASSQTVQETQYF
.,.,TRBV5-1,TRBJ1-1,TGCGCCAGCTGCGGGTTGGGGAACACTGAAGCTTTCTTT,CASCGLGNTEAFF
.,.,TRBV5-1,TRBJ1-5,TGCGCCAGCAGCTTGGCGGGGGGAACCGGTCAGCCCCAGCATTTT,CASSLAGGTGQPQHF
.,.,TRBV6-1,TRBJ1-2,TGTGCCAGCAGCACCGATACAGGGATGAGGGGCTACACCTTC,CASSTDTGMRGYTF
.,.,TRBV5-4,TRBJ2-2,TGTGCCAGCAGTTTTAGCGGCCCCGGGGAGCTGTTTTTT,CASSFSGPGELFF
.,.,TRBV2,TRBJ1-1,TGTGCCAGCGGAACACAGGGTAAAGCGAACACTGAAGCTTTCTTT,CASGTQGKANTEAFF
.,.,TRBV9,TRBJ2-5,TGTGCCAGCAGCGCCGGGACTCAAGAGACCCAGTACTTC,CASSAGTQETQYF
.,.,TRBV19,TRBJ1-4,TGTGCCAGTAGTATCACGGCCTTGGAACTGTTTTTT,CASSITALELFF
.,.,TRBV7-9,TRBJ1-1,TGTGCCAGCAGCTTAGTTCTGACAGCGAACACTGAAGCTTTCTTT,CASSLVLTANTEAFF
.,medium-sized,TRBV28,TRBJ1-6,TGTGCCAGCAGTACCCCGAGGGTCCTTGGTTCACCCCTCCACTTT,CASSTPRVLGSPLHF
.,.,TRBV5-1,TRBJ1-3,TGCGCCAGCAGCTTTACGGGGGCGCAGGGAAACACCATATATTTT,CASSFTGAQGNTIYF
TRBD1,.,TRBV5-6,TRBJ1-5,TGTGCCAGCAGCGACCGCGGACAGGGTGGTCAGCCCCAGCATTTT,CASSDRGQGGQPQHF
TRBD1,.,TRBV5-1,TRBJ1-4,TGCGCCAGCAGCTTCGGACAGGCACAAAATGAAAAACTGTTTTTT,CASSFGQAQNEKLFF
.,.,TRBV18,TRBJ1-6,TGTGCCAGCTCACCTTCGGGGGTTCATAATTCACCCCTCCACTTT,CASSPSGVHNSPLHF
TRBD2,.,TRBV6-5,TRBJ2-1,TGTGCCAGCAGTTCTAGCGGGGGGAACAATGAGCAGTTCTTC,CASSSSGGNNEQFF
TRBD1,.,TRBV9,TRBJ1-2,TGTGCCAGCAGAGGGACAGGCCGGGGTAACTATGGCTACACCTTC,CASRGTGRGNYGYTF
.,.,TRBV11-2,TRBJ2-7,TGTGCCAGCAGCTTAGGGGGCGGGGCGGCGATCTACGAGCAGTACTTC,CASSLGGGAAIYEQYF
TRBD1,.,TRBV5-1,TRBJ1-2,TGCGCCAGCAGCCGCCTGACAGGGGACCCGTTGGGCTACACCTTC,CASSRLTGDPLGYTF
TRBD1,.,TRBV5-4,TRBJ1-2,TGTGCCAGCAGCTTGACGGGACAGGCCTATGGCTACACCTTC,CASSLTGQAYGYTF
.,.,TRBV5-1,TRBJ1-4,TGCGCCAGCAGCTTGTTCGAACCGCAGATAGAAAAACTGTTTTTT,CASSLFEPQIEKLFF
.,.,TRBV5-4,TRBJ1-1,TGTGCCAGCAGCTTAACAGGGCGGACTGAAGCTTTCTTT,CASSLTGRTEAFF
TRBD2,.,TRBV25-1,TRBJ2-7,TGTGCCAGCAGTGACGGGGGAGGGAGGTACGAGCAGTACTTC,CASSDGGGRYEQYF
.,.,TRBV10-3,TRBJ1-3,TGTGCCATTCCAGACGGGAACACCATATATTTT,CAIPDGNTIYF
.,.,TRBV6-6,TRBJ1-2,TGTGCCAGCAGTTTGGGCGGGTCCTTAAACTATGGCTACACCTTC,CASSLGGSLNYGYTF
TRBD1,.,TRBV29-1,TRBJ1-1,TGCAGCTCGGGACAGGGAAACACTGAAGCTTTCTTT,CSSGQGNTEAFF
.,once,TRBV9,TRBJ2-7,TGTGCCAGCAGCTCCGGGTCGGCCTACGAGCAGTACTTC,CASSSGSAYEQYF
.,.,TRBV5-1,TRBJ1-3,TGCGCCAGCAGCTTGGGTTGGGAACGAAACACCATATATTTT,CASSLGWERNTIYF